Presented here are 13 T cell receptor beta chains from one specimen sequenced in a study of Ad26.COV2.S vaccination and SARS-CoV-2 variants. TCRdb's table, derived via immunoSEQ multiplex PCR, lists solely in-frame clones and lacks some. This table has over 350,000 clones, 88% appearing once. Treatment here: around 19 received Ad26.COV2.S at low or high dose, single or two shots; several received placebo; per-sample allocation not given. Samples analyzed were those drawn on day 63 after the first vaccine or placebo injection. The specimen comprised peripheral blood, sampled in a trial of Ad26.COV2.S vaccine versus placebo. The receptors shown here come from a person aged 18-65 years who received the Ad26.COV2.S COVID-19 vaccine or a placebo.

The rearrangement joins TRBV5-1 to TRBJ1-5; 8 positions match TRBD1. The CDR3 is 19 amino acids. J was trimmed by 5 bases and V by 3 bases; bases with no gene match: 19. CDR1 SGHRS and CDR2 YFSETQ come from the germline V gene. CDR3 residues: CASSSNNRTGTGQHQPQHF. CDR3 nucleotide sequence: TGCGCCAGCAGCTCAAACAATAGAACGGGGACAGGTCAACATCAGCCCCAGCATTTT.

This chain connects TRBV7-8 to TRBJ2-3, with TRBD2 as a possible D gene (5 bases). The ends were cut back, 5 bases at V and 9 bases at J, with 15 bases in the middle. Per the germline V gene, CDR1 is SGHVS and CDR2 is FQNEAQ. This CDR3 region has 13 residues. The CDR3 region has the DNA TGTGCCAGCAGCACCCGGGATGGATGGACGCAGTATTTT. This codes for CASSTRDGWTQYF.

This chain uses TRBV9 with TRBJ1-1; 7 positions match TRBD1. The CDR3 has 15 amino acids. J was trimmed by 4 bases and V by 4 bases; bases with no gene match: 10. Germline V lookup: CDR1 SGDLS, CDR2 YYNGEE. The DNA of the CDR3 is TGTGCCAGCAGCACAACCGGGACAGAGGGCACTGAAGCTTTCTTT. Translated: CASSTTGTEGTEAFF.

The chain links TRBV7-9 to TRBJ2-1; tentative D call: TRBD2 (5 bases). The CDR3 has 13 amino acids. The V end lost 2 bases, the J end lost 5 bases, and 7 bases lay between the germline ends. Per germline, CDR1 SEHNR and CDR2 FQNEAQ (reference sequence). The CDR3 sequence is CASSLWENNEQFF. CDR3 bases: TGTGCCAGCAGCTTATGGGAGAACAATGAGCAGTTCTTC. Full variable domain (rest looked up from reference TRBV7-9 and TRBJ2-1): DTGVSQNPRHKITKRGQNVTFRCDPISEHNRLYWYRQTLGQGPEFLTYFQNEAQLEKSRLLSDRFSAERPKGSFSTLEIQRTEQGDSAMYLCASSLWENNEQFFGPGTRLTVL.

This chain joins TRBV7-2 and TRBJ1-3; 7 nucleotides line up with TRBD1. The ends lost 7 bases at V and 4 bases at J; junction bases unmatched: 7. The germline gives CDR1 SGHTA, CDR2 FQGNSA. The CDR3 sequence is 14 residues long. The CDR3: CASNIKGAGNTIYF. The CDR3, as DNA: TGTGCCAGCAACATTAAGGGGGCGGGAAACACCATATATTTT.

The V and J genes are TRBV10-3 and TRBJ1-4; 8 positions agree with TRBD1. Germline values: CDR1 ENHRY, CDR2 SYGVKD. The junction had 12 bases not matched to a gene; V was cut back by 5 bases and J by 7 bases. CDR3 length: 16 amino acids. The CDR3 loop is CAISISRQGKGEKLFF. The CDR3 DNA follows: TGTGCCATCAGTATTTCCCGACAGGGGAAAGGTGAAAAACTGTTTTTT.

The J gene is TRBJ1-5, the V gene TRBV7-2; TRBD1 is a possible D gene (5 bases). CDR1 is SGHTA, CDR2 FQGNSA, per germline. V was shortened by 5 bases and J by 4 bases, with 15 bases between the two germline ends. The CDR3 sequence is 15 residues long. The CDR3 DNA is TGTGCCAGCAGCCCGGATGGGGGTCCGAATCAGCCCCAGCATTTT. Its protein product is CASSPDGGPNQPQHF.

CDR3 in amino acids: CASSQGASSYEQYF. CDR3 bases: TGTGCCAGCAGCCAGGGAGCGAGCTCCTACGAGCAGTACTTC. J is TRBJ2-7 and V is TRBV3-1 (or the pseudogene TRBV3-2), with D perhaps TRBD2 (5 bases). Germline loops: CDR1 LGHDT, CDR2 YNNKEL (reference sequence). Trimming removed 3 bases at V and 0 bases at J, with 9 bases between. This CDR3 has 14 amino acids.

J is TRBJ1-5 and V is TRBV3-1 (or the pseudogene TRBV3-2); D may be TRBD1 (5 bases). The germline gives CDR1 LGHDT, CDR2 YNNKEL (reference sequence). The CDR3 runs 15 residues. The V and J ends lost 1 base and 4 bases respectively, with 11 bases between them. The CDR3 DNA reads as TGTGCCAGCAGCCAAGCCCGGGGCCGAAATCAGCCCCAGCATTTT. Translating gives CASSQARGRNQPQHF.

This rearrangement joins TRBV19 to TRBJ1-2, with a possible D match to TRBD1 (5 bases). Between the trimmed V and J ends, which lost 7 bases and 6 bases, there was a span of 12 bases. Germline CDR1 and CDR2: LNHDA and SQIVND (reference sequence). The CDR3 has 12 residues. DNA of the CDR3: TGTGCCAGTAAACAAGGGGCGAATGGCTACACCTTC. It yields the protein CASKQGANGYTF.

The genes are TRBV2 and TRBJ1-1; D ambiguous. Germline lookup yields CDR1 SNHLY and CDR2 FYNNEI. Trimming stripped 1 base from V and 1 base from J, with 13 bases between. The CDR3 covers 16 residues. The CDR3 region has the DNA TGTGCCAGCAGTGAAGGCAGGCGAAAGCCGAACACTGAAGCTTTCTTT. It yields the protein CASSEGRRKPNTEAFF.

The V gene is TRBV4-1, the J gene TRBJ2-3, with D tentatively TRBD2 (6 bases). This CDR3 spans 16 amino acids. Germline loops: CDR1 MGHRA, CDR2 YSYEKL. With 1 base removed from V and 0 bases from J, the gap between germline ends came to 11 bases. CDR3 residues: CASSQGAGTSTDTQYF. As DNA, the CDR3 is TGCGCCAGCAGCCAAGGGGCGGGGACTAGCACAGATACGCAGTATTTT.

CDR3 DNA: TGTGCCAGCTCACCACCAGGTGGGGGGTCCTCTTACAATGAGCAGTTCTTC. This encodes CASSPPGGGSSYNEQFF. The V call is TRBV18, the J call TRBJ2-1; a weak D match, TRBD2 (6 bases). The V and J ends lost 0 bases and 4 bases respectively, with 16 bases between them. CDR1 is KGHSH, CDR2 LQKENI, per germline. CDR3 size: 17 residues.